The present T cell receptor beta chain was sequenced within a study of cytomegalovirus exposure and HLA in healthy donors. Study as a whole: Among around 200 million T cells, an earlier analysis found 117 million unique TCR beta sequences. An early release of data contained 80 million to 85 million unique TCRs, which came from HLA-typed donors.

Germline CDR1 is SGHDT and CDR2 is YYEEEE. Trimming took 4 bases from V and 2 from J, leaving 11 bases between them. CDR3 length: 14 amino acids. Primers included in the PCR were 60 Vbeta and 13 Jbeta primers. TCRdb's table, derived via immunoSEQ multiplex PCR, lists solely in-frame clones and lacks some. The sample consists of 150,000 to 200,000 clones, roughly three quarters of them appearing once. Study-wide points: Reportedly, TCR beta sequences accurately predicted HLA-A and HLA-B alleles in most subjects. Investigators reported 150 to 200 TCR beta chains as tied to cytomegalovirus.

As to this clone: Its target is unknown.

The sequencing input was PBMCs. This sequence joins TRBV5-6 and TRBJ2-3; D is possibly TRBD2 (5 bases). This receptor was identified in a man in his late teens or twenties in good health and CMV-seropositive. This CDR3 reads CASSPGLDTDTQYF. The DNA of the CDR3 is TGTGCCAGCAGCCCCGGACTCGACACAGATACGCAGTATTTT.